Listed here are 2 T cell receptor beta chains from one sample, sequenced in a study of cytomegalovirus exposure and HLA in healthy donors. PCR primers comprised 60 Vbeta and 13 Jbeta primers. Data came from immunoSEQ multiplex PCR; TCRdb stores just in-frame clones and leaves some out. Found here are roughly 130,000 clones, more than 80% of them singletons; the top ten hold 1%. Sequencing input: PBMCs. All receptors derive from a man between 35 and 55 years old in good health and CMV-seronegative.

The rearrangement uses TRBV15 and TRBJ2-5; D may be TRBD1 (6 bases). This CDR3 is 14 amino acids long. Germline V gene lookup returns CDR1 LNHNV and CDR2 YYDKDF (reference sequence). V shed 4 bases and J shed 1 base, with 10 bases lying between them. The CDR3, as DNA: TGTGCCACCAGCACCCGGACAGCCCAAGAGACCCAGTACTTC. Amino acid sequence: CATSTRTAQETQYF.

This clone was observed a single time. The V call is TRBV27, the J call TRBJ1-4; a possible D gene is TRBD1 (6 bases). Germline loops: CDR1 MNHEY, CDR2 SMNVEV (reference sequence). Trimming removed 5 bases at V and 10 bases at J, with 20 bases between. This CDR3 comprises 15 residues. Written as DNA, the CDR3 is TGTGCCAGCAGTAAGGGGACAACTCTCGGACGAAAACTGTTTTTT. Amino acid sequence: CASSKGTTLGRKLFF.